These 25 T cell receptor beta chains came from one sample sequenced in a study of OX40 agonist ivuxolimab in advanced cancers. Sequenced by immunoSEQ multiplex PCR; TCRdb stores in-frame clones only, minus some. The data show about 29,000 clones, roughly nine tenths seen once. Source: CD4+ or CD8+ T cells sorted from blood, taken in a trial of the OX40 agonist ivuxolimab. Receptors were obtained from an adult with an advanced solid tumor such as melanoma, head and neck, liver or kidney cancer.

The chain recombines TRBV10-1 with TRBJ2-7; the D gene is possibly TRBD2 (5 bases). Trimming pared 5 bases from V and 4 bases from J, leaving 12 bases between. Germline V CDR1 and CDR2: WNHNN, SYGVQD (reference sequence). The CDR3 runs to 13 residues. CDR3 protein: CASSKDSLYEQYF. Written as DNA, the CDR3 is TGCGCCAGCAGTAAGGACTCCTTATACGAGCAGTACTTC.

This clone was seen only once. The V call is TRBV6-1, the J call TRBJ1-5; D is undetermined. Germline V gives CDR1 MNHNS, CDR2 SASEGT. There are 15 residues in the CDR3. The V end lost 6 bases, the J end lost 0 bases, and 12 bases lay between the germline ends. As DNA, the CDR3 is TGTGCCAGCAGCCCTTGGTCTTATAGCAATCAGCCCCAGCATTTT. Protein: CASSPWSYSNQPQHF.

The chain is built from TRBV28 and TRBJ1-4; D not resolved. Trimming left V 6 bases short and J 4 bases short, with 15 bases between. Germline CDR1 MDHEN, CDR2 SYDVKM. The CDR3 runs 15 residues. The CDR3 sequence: CASSPLGESNEKLFF. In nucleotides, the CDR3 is TGTGCCAGCAGCCCACTGGGCGAAAGTAATGAAAAACTGTTTTTT.

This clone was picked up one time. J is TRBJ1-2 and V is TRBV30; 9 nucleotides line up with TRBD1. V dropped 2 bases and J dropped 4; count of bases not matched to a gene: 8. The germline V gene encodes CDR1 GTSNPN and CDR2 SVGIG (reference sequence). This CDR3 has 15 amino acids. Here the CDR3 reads CAWSQQGASGYGYTF. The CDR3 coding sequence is TGTGCCTGGAGTCAACAGGGGGCGAGTGGCTATGGCTACACCTTC.

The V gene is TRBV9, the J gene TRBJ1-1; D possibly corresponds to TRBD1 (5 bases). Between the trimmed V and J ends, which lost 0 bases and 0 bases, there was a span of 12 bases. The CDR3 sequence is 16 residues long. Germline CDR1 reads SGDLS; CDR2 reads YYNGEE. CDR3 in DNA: TGTGCCAGCAGCGTAGCCCCAGGACAAATGAACACTGAAGCTTTCTTT. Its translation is CASSVAPGQMNTEAFF.

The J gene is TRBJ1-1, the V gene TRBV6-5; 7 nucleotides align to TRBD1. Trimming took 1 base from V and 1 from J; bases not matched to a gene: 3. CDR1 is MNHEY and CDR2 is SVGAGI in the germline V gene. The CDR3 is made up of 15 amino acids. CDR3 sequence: CASSYFGTANTEAFF. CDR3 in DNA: TGTGCCAGCAGTTACTTTGGGACAGCGAACACTGAAGCTTTCTTT.

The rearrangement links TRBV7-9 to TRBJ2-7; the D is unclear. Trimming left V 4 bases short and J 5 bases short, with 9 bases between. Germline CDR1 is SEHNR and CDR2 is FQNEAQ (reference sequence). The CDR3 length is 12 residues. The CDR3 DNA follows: TGTGCCAGCAGCTCGTCTGGTGACGAGCAGTACTTC. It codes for CASSSSGDEQYF.

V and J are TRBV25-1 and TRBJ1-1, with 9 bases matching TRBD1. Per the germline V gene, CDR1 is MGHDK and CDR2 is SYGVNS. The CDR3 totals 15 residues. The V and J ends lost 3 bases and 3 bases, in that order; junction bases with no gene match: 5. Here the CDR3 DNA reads TGTGCCAGCAGTGAGGGACAGGGACTGTACACTGAAGCTTTCTTT. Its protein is CASSEGQGLYTEAFF. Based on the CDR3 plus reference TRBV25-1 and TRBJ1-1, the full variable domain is EADIYQTPRYLVIGTGKKITLECSQTMGHDKMYWYQQDPGMELHLIHYSYGVNSTEKGDLSSESTVSRIRTEHFPLTLESARPSHTSQYLCASSEGQGLYTEAFFGQGTRLTVV.

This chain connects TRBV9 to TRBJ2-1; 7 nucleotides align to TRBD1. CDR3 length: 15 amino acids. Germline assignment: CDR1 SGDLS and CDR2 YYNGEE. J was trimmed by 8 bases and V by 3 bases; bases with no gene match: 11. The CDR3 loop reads CASSEPLRQGDEQFF. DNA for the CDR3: TGTGCCAGCAGCGAGCCCCTCCGACAGGGCGATGAGCAGTTCTTC.

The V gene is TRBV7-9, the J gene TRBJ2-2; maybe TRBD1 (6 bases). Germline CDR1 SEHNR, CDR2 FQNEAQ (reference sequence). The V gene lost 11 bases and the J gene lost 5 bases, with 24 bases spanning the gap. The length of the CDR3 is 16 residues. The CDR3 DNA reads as TGTGCCCCGAATCGGTACGGGCCGGGGACAACCGGGGAGCTGTTTTTT. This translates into CAPNRYGPGTTGELFF. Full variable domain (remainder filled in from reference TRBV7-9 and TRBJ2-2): DTGVSQNPRHKITKRGQNVTFRCDPISEHNRLYWYRQTLGQGPEFLTYFQNEAQLEKSRLLSDRFSAERPKGSFSTLEIQRTEQGDSAMYLCAPNRYGPGTTGELFFGEGSRLTVL.

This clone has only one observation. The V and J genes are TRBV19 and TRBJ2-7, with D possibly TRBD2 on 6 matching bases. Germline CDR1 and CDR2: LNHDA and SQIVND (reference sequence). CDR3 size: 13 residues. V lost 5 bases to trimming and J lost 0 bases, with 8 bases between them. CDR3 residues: CASSGTVSYEQYF. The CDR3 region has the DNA TGTGCCAGTAGTGGGACTGTCTCCTACGAGCAGTACTTC.

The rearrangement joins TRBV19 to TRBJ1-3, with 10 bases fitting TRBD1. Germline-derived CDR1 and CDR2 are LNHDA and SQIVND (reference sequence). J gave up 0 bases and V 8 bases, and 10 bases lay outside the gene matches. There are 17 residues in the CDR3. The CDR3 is CASERGQGKSSGNTIYF. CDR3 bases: TGTGCCAGTGAACGGGGACAGGGGAAAAGCTCTGGAAACACCATATATTTT.

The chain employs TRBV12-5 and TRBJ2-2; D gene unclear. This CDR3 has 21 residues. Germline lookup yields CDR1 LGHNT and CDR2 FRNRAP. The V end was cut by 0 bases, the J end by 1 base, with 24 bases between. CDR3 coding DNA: TGTGCTAGTGGTTTGGTAAACGAGTACCCCGGGTCGGAGATGAACACCGGGGAGCTGTTTTTT. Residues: CASGLVNEYPGSEMNTGELFF.

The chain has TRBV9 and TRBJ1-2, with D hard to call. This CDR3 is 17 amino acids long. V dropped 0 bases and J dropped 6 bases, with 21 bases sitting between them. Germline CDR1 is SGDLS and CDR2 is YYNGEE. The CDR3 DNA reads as TGTGCCAGCAGCGTAGAGGAGATGGGGAGTGACGAGGATGGCTACACCTTC. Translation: CASSVEEMGSDEDGYTF.

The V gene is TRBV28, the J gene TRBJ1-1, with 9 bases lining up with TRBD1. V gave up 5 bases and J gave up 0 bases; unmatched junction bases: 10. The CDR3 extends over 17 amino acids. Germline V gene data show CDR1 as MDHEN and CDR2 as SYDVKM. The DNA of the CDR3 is TGTGCCAGCAGTCGTCCGGGACAGGGTTACATGAACACTGAAGCTTTCTTT. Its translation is CASSRPGQGYMNTEAFF.

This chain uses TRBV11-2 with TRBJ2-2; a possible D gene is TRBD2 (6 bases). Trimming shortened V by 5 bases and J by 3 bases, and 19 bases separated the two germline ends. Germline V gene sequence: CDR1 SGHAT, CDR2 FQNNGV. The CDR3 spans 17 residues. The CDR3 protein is CASSTTPAGIYTGELFF. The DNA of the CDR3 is TGTGCCAGCAGCACGACACCCGCGGGGATTTACACCGGGGAGCTGTTTTTT.

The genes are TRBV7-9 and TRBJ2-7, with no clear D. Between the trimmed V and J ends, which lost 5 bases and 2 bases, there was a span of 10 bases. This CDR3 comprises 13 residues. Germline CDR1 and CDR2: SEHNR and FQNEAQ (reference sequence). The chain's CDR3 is CASSPPRTYEQYF. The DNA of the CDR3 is TGTGCCAGCAGCCCCCCCCGGACCTACGAGCAGTACTTC.

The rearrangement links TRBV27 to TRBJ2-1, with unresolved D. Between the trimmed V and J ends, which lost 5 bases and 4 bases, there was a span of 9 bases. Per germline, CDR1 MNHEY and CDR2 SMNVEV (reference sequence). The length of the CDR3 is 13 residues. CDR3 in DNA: TGTGCCAGCAGTGCGGACGGTTACAATGAGCAGTTCTTC. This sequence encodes CASSADGYNEQFF.

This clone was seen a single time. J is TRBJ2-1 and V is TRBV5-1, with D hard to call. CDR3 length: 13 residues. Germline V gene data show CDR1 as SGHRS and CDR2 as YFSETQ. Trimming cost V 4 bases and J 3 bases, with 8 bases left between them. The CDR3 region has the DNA TGCGCCAGCAGCCCAGACTTCTACAATGAGCAGTTCTTC. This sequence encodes CASSPDFYNEQFF.

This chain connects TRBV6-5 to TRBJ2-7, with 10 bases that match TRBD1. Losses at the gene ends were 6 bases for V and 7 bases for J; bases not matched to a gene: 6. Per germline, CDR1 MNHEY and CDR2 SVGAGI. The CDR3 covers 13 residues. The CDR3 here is CASSRQGAGEQYF. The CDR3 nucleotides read TGTGCCAGCAGCCGACAGGGGGCGGGGGAGCAGTACTTC.

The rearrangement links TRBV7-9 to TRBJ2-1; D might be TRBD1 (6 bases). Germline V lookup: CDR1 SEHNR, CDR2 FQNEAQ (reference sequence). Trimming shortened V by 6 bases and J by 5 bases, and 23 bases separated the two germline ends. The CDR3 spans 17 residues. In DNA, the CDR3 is TGTGCCAGCAGTCCACCAGAACAGGGAGTAGGGCACAATGAGCAGTTCTTC. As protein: CASSPPEQGVGHNEQFF.

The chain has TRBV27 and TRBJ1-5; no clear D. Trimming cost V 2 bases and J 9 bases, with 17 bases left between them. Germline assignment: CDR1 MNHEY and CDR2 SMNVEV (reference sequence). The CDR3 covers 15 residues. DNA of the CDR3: TGTGCCAGCAGTTTAATGGCCGGGGAGATTCGGCCCCAGCATTTT. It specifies CASSLMAGEIRPQHF.

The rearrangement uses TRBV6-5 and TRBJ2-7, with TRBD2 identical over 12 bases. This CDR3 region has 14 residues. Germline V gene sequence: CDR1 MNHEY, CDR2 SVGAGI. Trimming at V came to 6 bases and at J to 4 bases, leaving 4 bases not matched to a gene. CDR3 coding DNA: TGTGCCAGCAGCTCCGGACTAGCGGGATACGAGCAGTACTTC. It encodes CASSSGLAGYEQYF.

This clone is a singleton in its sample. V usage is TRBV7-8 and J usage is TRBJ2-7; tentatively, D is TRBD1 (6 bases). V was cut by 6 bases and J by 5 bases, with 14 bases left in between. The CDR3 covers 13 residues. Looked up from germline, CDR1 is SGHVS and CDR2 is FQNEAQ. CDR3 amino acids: CASRPQGFNEQYF. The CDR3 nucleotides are TGTGCCAGCAGACCCCAGGGGTTTAACGAGCAGTACTTC.

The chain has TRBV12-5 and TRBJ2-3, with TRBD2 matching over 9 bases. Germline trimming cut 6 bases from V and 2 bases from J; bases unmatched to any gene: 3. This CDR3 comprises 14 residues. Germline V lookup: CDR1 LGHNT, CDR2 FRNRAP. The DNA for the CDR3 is TGTGCTAGTGGGACTAGCGGATTCACAGATACGCAGTATTTT. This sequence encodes CASGTSGFTDTQYF.